This is a list of T cell receptor beta chains from one sample in a study of CD8 T cells in Susac syndrome. TCRdb called the immunoSEQ multiplex PCR reads again in MiXCR, with one record for every CDR3 protein. The sample comprises 150,000 or so distinct CDR3 sequences, over 85% of which are singletons, and approximately 0.14% rests with the top ten. Sequenced sample: CD4+ T cells from PBMCs. These receptors came from a human donor in good health. Both conserved end residues are part of each CDR3. D genes are given only for firm matches. Size tells how often a clone was seen (once, few, many) or the class of an expanded clone, and some rows leave it out.

D gene: -; V gene: TRBV19; J gene: TRBJ1-1; clone size: once; CDR3 protein: CASSAQQGSLTFF; CDR3 DNA: TGTGCCAGTAGTGCGCAACAGGGTAGTTTAACTTTCTTT
D gene: -; V gene: TRBV20-1; J gene: TRBJ1-4; clone size: -; CDR3 protein: CSAENTATNEKLFF; CDR3 DNA: TGCAGTGCTGAAAACACTGCAACTAATGAAAAACTGTTTTTT
D gene: -; V gene: TRBV5-1; J gene: TRBJ1-1; clone size: -; CDR3 protein: CASSPTNGMNTEAFF; CDR3 DNA: TGCGCCAGCAGCCCAACGAACGGAATGAACACTGAAGCTTTCTTT
D gene: -; V gene: TRBV20-1; J gene: TRBJ1-1; clone size: -; CDR3 protein: CSARGPGEYTEAFF; CDR3 DNA: TGCAGTGCTAGAGGTCCAGGGGAGTACACTGAAGCTTTCTTT
D gene: -; V gene: TRBV27; J gene: TRBJ2-7; clone size: -; CDR3 protein: CASRGGRGYEQYF; CDR3 DNA: TGTGCCAGCAGGGGAGGACGGGGCTACGAGCAGTACTTC
D gene: TRBD1; V gene: TRBV18; J gene: TRBJ1-1; clone size: -; CDR3 protein: CASSEITGGSEAFF; CDR3 DNA: TGTGCCAGCTCAGAGATCACAGGGGGCTCTGAAGCTTTCTTT
D gene: TRBD2; V gene: TRBV7-2; J gene: TRBJ2-1; clone size: once; CDR3 protein: CASSLGAGGGSYNEQFF; CDR3 DNA: TGTGCCAGCAGCCTAGGGGCGGGGGGAGGCTCCTACAATGAGCAGTTCTTC
D gene: TRBD1; V gene: TRBV5-1; J gene: TRBJ1-1; clone size: -; CDR3 protein: CASMERSTGGNTEAFF; CDR3 DNA: TGCGCCAGCATGGAGCGGTCGACAGGGGGTAATACTGAAGCTTTCTTT
D gene: -; V gene: TRBV5-1; J gene: TRBJ1-2; clone size: -; CDR3 protein: CASSPMDGNYGYTF; CDR3 DNA: TGCGCCAGCAGCCCGATGGACGGTAACTATGGCTACACCTTC
D gene: -; V gene: TRBV18; J gene: TRBJ1-2; clone size: -; CDR3 protein: CASSPEGSRGPYGYTF; CDR3 DNA: TGTGCCAGCTCACCAGAAGGGAGTCGGGGGCCCTATGGCTACACCTTC
D gene: TRBD1; V gene: TRBV6-5; J gene: TRBJ1-2; clone size: -; CDR3 protein: CASSYSRGYGYTF; CDR3 DNA: TGTGCCAGCAGTTACTCCAGGGGGTATGGCTACACCTTC
D gene: -; V gene: TRBV2; J gene: TRBJ2-3; clone size: -; CDR3 protein: CASRRGDTQYF; CDR3 DNA: TGTGCCAGCAGGAGGGGAGATACGCAGTATTTT
D gene: -; V gene: TRBV3-1; J gene: TRBJ2-7; clone size: -; CDR3 protein: CASSRFMAEQYF; CDR3 DNA: TGTGCCAGCAGCCGCTTTATGGCTGAGCAGTACTTC
D gene: TRBD1; V gene: TRBV20-1; J gene: TRBJ1-6; clone size: -; CDR3 protein: CSARTGGRYNSPLHF; CDR3 DNA: TGCAGTGCTAGAACAGGGGGAAGATATAATTCACCCCTCCACTTT
D gene: -; V gene: TRBV30; J gene: TRBJ2-1; clone size: -; CDR3 protein: CAWSPLRFSNEQFF; CDR3 DNA: TGTGCCTGGAGCCCACTGAGGTTCAGCAATGAGCAGTTCTTC
D gene: -; V gene: TRBV9; J gene: TRBJ2-3; clone size: -; CDR3 protein: CASSGLEVTDTQYF; CDR3 DNA: TGTGCCAGCAGCGGACTAGAGGTTACGGATACGCAGTATTTT
D gene: -; V gene: TRBV20-1; J gene: TRBJ2-7; clone size: -; CDR3 protein: CSARAGTEDEQYF; CDR3 DNA: TGCAGTGCTAGGGCCGGGACGGAGGACGAGCAGTACTTC
D gene: -; V gene: TRBV11-2; J gene: TRBJ2-5; clone size: -; CDR3 protein: CASSRGVRGETQYF; CDR3 DNA: TGTGCCAGCAGCCGAGGGGTCCGGGGAGAGACCCAGTACTTC
D gene: -; V gene: TRBV5-6; J gene: TRBJ1-4; clone size: once; CDR3 protein: CASSPRAIGEKLFF; CDR3 DNA: TGTGCCAGCAGCCCGAGGGCCATCGGGGAAAAACTGTTTTTT
D gene: TRBD2; V gene: TRBV6-5; J gene: TRBJ2-7; clone size: -; CDR3 protein: CASSYLAGVLRSPYEQYF; CDR3 DNA: TGTGCCAGCAGTTACTTGGCGGGGGTACTTCGGTCCCCCTACGAGCAGTACTTC
D gene: -; V gene: TRBV12-3/TRBV12-4; J gene: TRBJ1-1; clone size: -; CDR3 protein: CASSKGPSSPTEAFF; CDR3 DNA: TGTGCCAGCAGTAAAGGGCCTTCGTCCCCCACTGAAGCTTTCTTT
D gene: TRBD1; V gene: TRBV19; J gene: TRBJ2-7; clone size: -; CDR3 protein: CASSQDRGREQYF; CDR3 DNA: TGTGCCAGTAGTCAGGACAGGGGTCGCGAGCAGTACTTC
D gene: TRBD1; V gene: TRBV29-1; J gene: TRBJ2-2; clone size: -; CDR3 protein: CSVGPRTGTNTGELFF; CDR3 DNA: TGCAGCGTTGGCCCACGGACAGGGACGAACACCGGGGAGCTGTTTTTT
D gene: TRBD1; V gene: TRBV12-3/TRBV12-4; J gene: TRBJ1-2; clone size: once; CDR3 protein: CASTMDRGYGYTF; CDR3 DNA: TGTGCCAGCACCATGGACAGGGGGTATGGCTACACCTTC